This T cell receptor beta chain was recorded in a study of molecular identifiers for immune sequencing clone quantification. Study-level results: Among effectors, clones above 20 RNA copies held over 98% of molecules; among naive cells, under 1%.

This clonotype has just a few counts. The target antigen is unknown. Between the trimmed V and J ends, which lost 0 bases and 6 bases, there was a span of 8 bases. The CDR3 is 13 residues long. CDR1 is MGHRA, CDR2 YSYEKL, per germline. The bulk TCR libraries were made with methods described before and with listed TCR primers. TCRdb itself ran the PCR reads through MiXCR, one entry per CDR3 protein. This sample yields approximately 670,000 distinct CDR3 sequences, of which approximately 20% are seen a single time; roughly 0.83% belongs to the top ten. The chain couples TRBV4-1 to TRBJ1-2; no reliable D call. Sequencing was carried out using naive CD8+ T cells from blood, with Jurkat cell RNA spiked in. The subset is: FACS-sorted CD8+CD4-CCR7+CD45RA+ naive T cells. This clonotype was obtained from a human donor in good health. Some libraries in this study had Jurkat cell RNA spiked in. CDR3 DNA: TGCGCCAGCAGCCAAGAAATGACAAATGGCTACACCTTC. Its protein product is CASSQEMTNGYTF.